The 21 T cell receptor beta chains given below trace back to one sample, sequenced in a study of PD-L1 blockade in urothelial cancer. Clones were sequenced by immunoSEQ multiplex PCR, and TCRdb holds only the in-frame ones, with some missing. The sample has about 100,000 clones; approximately 90% are singletons. Sequences were derived from PBMCs, sampled around atezolizumab (anti-PD-L1) treatment. Receptors originate from a woman aged 80 or older with urothelial cancer.

This chain joins TRBV11-2 and TRBJ1-1, with unresolved D. Germline V gene sequence: CDR1 SGHAT, CDR2 FQNNGV. The CDR3 is 13 residues long. With 1 base removed from V and 7 bases from J, the gap between germline ends came to 10 bases. The CDR3 DNA sequence: TGTGCCAGCAGCTTAGGAGGTCCGGGTGAAGCTTTCTTT. Translation: CASSLGGPGEAFF.

This rearrangement joins TRBV7-9 to TRBJ2-1; the match to TRBD2 covers 8 bases. The V gene's germline CDR1 is SEHNR and CDR2 FQNEAQ (reference sequence). V was clipped by 5 bases and J by 10 bases; unmatched bases: 4. CDR3 size: 12 residues. The CDR3 region is CASSQVAGEQFF. The CDR3 DNA is TGTGCCAGCAGCCAAGTAGCGGGAGAGCAGTTCTTC.

The chain couples TRBV28 to TRBJ2-5; 9 bases match TRBD1. CDR1 and CDR2 from the germline V gene are MDHEN and SYDVKM. The CDR3 is 15 residues long. With 2 bases clipped from V and 5 bases from J, the junction kept 6 bases outside the gene matches. The DNA of the CDR3 is TGTGCCAGCAGTTTACCGGGACAGGGAGCTGAGACCCAGTACTTC. Amino acids: CASSLPGQGAETQYF.

CDR3 sequence (DNA): TGTGCCAGCAGCTTACAGACAGCCAGCACTGAAGCTTTCTTT. This codes for CASSLQTASTEAFF. V is TRBV7-8 and J is TRBJ1-1; D is possibly TRBD1 (5 bases). CDR1 is SGHVS, CDR2 FQNEAQ, per germline. Trimming removed 2 bases from V and 4 bases from J, with 11 bases in between. The CDR3 runs to 14 residues.

The chain recombines TRBV9 with TRBJ2-3; a possible D gene is TRBD2 (5 bases). Germline CDR1 reads SGDLS; CDR2 reads YYNGEE. The CDR3 runs 15 residues. V was trimmed by 4 bases and J by 4 bases, leaving 16 bases between them. This CDR3 is CASSPMEAGSDTQYF. CDR3 in DNA: TGTGCCAGCAGCCCTATGGAGGCCGGGTCAGATACGCAGTATTTT.

The genes are TRBV28 and TRBJ2-5; TRBD1 aligns across 9 bases. The V and J ends lost 6 bases and 4 bases, in that order; junction bases with no gene match: 6. The CDR3 covers 14 residues. Looked up from germline, CDR1 is MDHEN and CDR2 is SYDVKM. The CDR3 loop is CASSRGQGRETQYF. DNA for the CDR3: TGTGCCAGCAGCCGCGGACAGGGGCGAGAGACCCAGTACTTC.

The rearrangement uses TRBV9 and TRBJ1-1, with a tentative D call TRBD1 (6 bases). This CDR3 is built from 16 residues. V shed 0 bases and J shed 3 bases, with 15 bases lying between them. Germline V gene sequence: CDR1 SGDLS, CDR2 YYNGEE. DNA of the CDR3: TGTGCCAGCAGCGTAGGAAGGGGGTATGATCACACTGAAGCTTTCTTT. Its protein product is CASSVGRGYDHTEAFF.

The chain employs TRBV11-2 and TRBJ1-1; D remains ambiguous. The CDR3 contains 13 residues. Trimming removed 0 bases from V and 2 bases from J, with 4 bases in between. The germline CDR1 and CDR2 sequences are SGHAT and FQNNGV. The DNA of the CDR3 is TGTGCCAGCAGCTTAGAGAGAAACACTGAAGCTTTCTTT. Encoded protein: CASSLERNTEAFF.

The rearrangement links TRBV15 to TRBJ2-3; D is perhaps TRBD2 (6 bases). With 3 bases removed from V and 2 bases from J, the gap between germline ends came to 9 bases. This CDR3 region has 14 residues. Germline CDR1 and CDR2: LNHNV and YYDKDF (reference sequence). CDR3 protein: CATSRAGYTDTQYF. In nucleotides, the CDR3 is TGTGCCACCAGCAGGGCGGGGTACACAGATACGCAGTATTTT.

The rearrangement uses TRBV19 and TRBJ1-1; 7 bases agree with TRBD1. This CDR3 has 14 amino acids. CDR1 LNHDA and CDR2 SQIVND come from the germline V gene (reference sequence). V trimming: 6 bases; J trimming: 5 bases; junction bases outside the gene matches: 9. CDR3 region: CASSPTGIGTEAFF. CDR3 nucleotide sequence: TGTGCCAGTAGCCCGACAGGGATCGGGACTGAAGCTTTCTTT.

The rearrangement links TRBV6-1 to TRBJ1-5; TRBD1 aligns across 7 bases. V gave up 4 bases and J gave up 7 bases; unmatched junction bases: 7. Germline assignment: CDR1 MNHNS and CDR2 SASEGT. CDR3 length equals 14 residues. This CDR3 is CASSGNRGKQPQHF. The CDR3, as DNA: TGTGCCAGCAGTGGTAACAGGGGTAAACAGCCCCAGCATTTT.

The chain links TRBV9 to TRBJ2-1; no definite D call. Germline V gene sequence: CDR1 SGDLS, CDR2 YYNGEE. V was clipped by 3 bases and J by 10 bases, with 17 bases between them. The CDR3 has 14 amino acids. The CDR3 here is CASSARWRDSEQFF. In nucleotides, the CDR3 is TGTGCCAGCAGCGCCCGTTGGCGAGACTCGGAGCAGTTCTTC.

This chain uses TRBV9 with TRBJ1-2; D remains unclear. V was pared by 0 bases and J by 4 bases, with 13 bases between. Germline V gene lookup returns CDR1 SGDLS and CDR2 YYNGEE. CDR3 size: 15 residues. CDR3 in amino acids: CASSVEAASGYGYTF. CDR3 DNA sequence: TGTGCCAGCAGCGTAGAGGCAGCCAGCGGCTATGGCTACACCTTC.

This clone has a single count. The rearrangement links TRBV7-2 to TRBJ2-5; TRBD2 is a possible D gene (7 bases). The CDR3 contains 15 residues. The V gene's germline CDR1 is SGHTA and CDR2 FQGNSA. V lost 5 bases to trimming and J lost 5 bases, with 18 bases between them. CDR3 bases: TGTGCCAGCAGCCTGGGGGGGCTATACGGTGAGACCCAGTACTTC. It codes for CASSLGGLYGETQYF. Full variable domain (outside the CDR3, taken from reference TRBV7-2 and TRBJ2-5): GAGVSQSPSNKVTEKGKDVELRCDPISGHTALYWYRQSLGQGLEFLIYFQGNSAPDKSGLPSDRFSAERTGGSVSTLTIQRTQQEDSAVYLCASSLGGLYGETQYFGPGTRLLVL.

J is TRBJ1-2 and V is TRBV6-1; D ambiguous. The CDR3 totals 14 residues. CDR1 and CDR2 (germline): MNHNS, SASEGT. V lost 4 bases to trimming and J lost 7 bases, with 16 bases between them. The CDR3 spells CASSVLRLLLGYTF. CDR3 DNA: TGTGCCAGCAGTGTTCTACGACTACTTCTTGGCTACACCTTC.

The chain recombines TRBV7-2 with TRBJ2-7, with TRBD1 as a possible D gene (6 bases). The V end was cut by 1 base, the J end by 12 bases, with 10 bases between. This CDR3 region has 11 residues. Per the germline V gene, CDR1 is SGHTA and CDR2 is FQGNSA. CDR3 sequence reads: CASSLGGPGYF. CDR3 DNA: TGTGCCAGCAGCTTAGGGGGGCCAGGGTACTTC.

The rearrangement joins TRBV6-6 to TRBJ1-2; D gene unclear. The CDR3 contains 12 residues. V shed 4 bases and J shed 4 bases, with 7 bases lying between them. CDR1 and CDR2 from the germline V gene are MNHNY and SVGAGI (reference sequence). CDR3 coding DNA: TGTGCCAGCAGTTCCCCGGGCTATGGCTACACCTTC. Its translation is CASSSPGYGYTF.

The J gene is TRBJ1-2, the V gene TRBV5-4; D perhaps matches TRBD1 (5 bases). CDR1 is SGHNT, CDR2 YYREEE, per germline (reference sequence). The CDR3 totals 14 residues. The germline V and J ends were trimmed by 0 bases and 8 bases, with 14 bases remaining between them. The CDR3 nucleotides read TGTGCCAGCAGCTTGGTAGGAGGGGTCTGGGGCTACACCTTC. This translates into CASSLVGGVWGYTF.

This chain connects TRBV5-1 to TRBJ2-5, with a weak D call TRBD2 (6 bases). Per germline, CDR1 SGHRS and CDR2 YFSETQ. The CDR3 consists of 15 residues. V was shortened by 0 bases and J by 5 bases, with 14 bases between the two germline ends. DNA for the CDR3: TGCGCCAGCAGCTTGGCGGGGGACCGTCCGGAGACCCAGTACTTC. It codes for CASSLAGDRPETQYF.

This clone came up once. The chain combines TRBV5-1 with TRBJ2-7; 12 positions match TRBD2. Germline trimming cut 2 bases from V and 5 bases from J; bases unmatched to any gene: 2. Germline-derived CDR1 and CDR2 are SGHRS and YFSETQ. CDR3 length equals 14 residues. The CDR3 DNA is TGCGCCAGCAGCTTATCTAGCGGGAGGGACGAGCAGTACTTC. Translation: CASSLSSGRDEQYF.

This clone is a singleton in its sample. V usage is TRBV28 and J usage is TRBJ1-1; D is perhaps TRBD1 (5 bases). There are 19 residues in the CDR3. Trimming stripped 5 bases from V and 0 bases from J, with 25 bases between. The germline gives CDR1 MDHEN, CDR2 SYDVKM. CDR3 coding DNA: TGTGCCAGCAGTGCCCTGGCAGGGCCCCAGGGTCTAATGAACACTGAAGCTTTCTTT. This translates into CASSALAGPQGLMNTEAFF.